The following is a T cell receptor beta chain sequence with its context. The data belong to a study of control samples from healthy donors and cancer patients. The CDR3 has 16 residues. The germline CDR1 and CDR2 sequences are MNHEY and SVGAGI. The V and J ends lost 0 bases and 11 bases, in that order; junction bases with no gene match: 8. Here immunoSEQ multiplex PCR was the method, and the copy in TCRdb shows in-frame clones only, minus some. The top ten hold more than 1.3% of the sample, which has fewer than 200,000 clones, around 91% seen once. This chain links TRBV6-5 with TRBJ1-6, with 9 bases aligning to TRBD1. The sequence was collected from a woman aged 45-65 years in good health. Sample: blood. CDR3 DNA: TGTGCCAGCAGTTACTCGTCGGACAGGGGAAGGACACCCCTCCACTTT. Protein: CASSYSSDRGRTPLHF.